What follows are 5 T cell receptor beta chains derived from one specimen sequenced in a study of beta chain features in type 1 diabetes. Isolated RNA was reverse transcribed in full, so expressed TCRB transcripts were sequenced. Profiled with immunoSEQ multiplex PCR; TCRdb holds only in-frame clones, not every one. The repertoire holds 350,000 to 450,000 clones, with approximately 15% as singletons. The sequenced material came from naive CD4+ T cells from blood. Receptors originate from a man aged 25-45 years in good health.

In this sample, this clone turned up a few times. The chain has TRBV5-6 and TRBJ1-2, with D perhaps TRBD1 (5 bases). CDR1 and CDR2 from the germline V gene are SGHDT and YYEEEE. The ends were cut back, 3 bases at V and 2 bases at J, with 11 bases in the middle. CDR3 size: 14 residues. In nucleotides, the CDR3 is TGTGCCAGCAGCTGGGGGACGGTAAACTATGGCTACACCTTC. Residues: CASSWGTVNYGYTF.

In nucleotides, the CDR3 is TGTGCCAGCAGCTCTCTTGCAGGGGGAAACACCATATATTTT. It translates to CASSSLAGGNTIYF. The chain carries TRBV7-6 and TRBJ1-3, with TRBD1 as a possible D gene (5 bases). CDR1 and CDR2 from the germline V gene are SGHVS and FNYEAQ. The CDR3 is made up of 14 amino acids. V lost 4 bases to trimming and J lost 4 bases, with 11 bases between them.

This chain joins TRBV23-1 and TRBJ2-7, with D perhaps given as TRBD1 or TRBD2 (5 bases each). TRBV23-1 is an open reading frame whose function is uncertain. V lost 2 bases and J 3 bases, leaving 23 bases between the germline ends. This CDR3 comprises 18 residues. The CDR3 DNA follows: TGCGCCAGCAGTCAACCTCGGGGCTCACCGGGATTATACTACGAGCAGTACGTC. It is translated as CASSQPRGSPGLYYEQYV.

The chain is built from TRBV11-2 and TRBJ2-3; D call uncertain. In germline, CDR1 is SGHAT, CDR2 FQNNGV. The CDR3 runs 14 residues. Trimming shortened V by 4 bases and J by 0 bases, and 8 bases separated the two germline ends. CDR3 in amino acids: CASSSEHSTDTQYF. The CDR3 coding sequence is TGTGCCAGCAGCTCCGAACACAGCACAGATACGCAGTATTTT.

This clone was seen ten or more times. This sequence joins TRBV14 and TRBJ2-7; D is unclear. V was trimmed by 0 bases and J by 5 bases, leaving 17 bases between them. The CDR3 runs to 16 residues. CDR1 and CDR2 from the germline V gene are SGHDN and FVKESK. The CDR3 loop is CASSQDQPPGRDEQYV. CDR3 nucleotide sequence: TGTGCCAGCAGCCAAGATCAGCCTCCTGGCCGGGACGAGCAGTACGTC.